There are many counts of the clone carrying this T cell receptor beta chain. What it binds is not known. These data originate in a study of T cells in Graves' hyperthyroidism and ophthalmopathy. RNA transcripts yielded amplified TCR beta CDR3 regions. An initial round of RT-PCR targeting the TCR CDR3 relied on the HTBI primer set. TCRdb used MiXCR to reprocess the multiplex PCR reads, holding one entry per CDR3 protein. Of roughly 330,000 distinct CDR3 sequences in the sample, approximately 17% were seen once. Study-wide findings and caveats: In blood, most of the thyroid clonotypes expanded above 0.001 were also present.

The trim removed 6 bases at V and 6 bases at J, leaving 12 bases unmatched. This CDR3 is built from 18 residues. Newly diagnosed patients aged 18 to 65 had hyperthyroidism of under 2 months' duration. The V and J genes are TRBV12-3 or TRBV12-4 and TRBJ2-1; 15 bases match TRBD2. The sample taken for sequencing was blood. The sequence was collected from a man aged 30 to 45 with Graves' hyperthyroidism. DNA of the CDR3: TGTGCCAGCAGGTTGGGGGACAGGGGACTAGCGGGAGGCAATGAGCAGTTCTTC. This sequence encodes CASRLGDRGLAGGNEQFF.